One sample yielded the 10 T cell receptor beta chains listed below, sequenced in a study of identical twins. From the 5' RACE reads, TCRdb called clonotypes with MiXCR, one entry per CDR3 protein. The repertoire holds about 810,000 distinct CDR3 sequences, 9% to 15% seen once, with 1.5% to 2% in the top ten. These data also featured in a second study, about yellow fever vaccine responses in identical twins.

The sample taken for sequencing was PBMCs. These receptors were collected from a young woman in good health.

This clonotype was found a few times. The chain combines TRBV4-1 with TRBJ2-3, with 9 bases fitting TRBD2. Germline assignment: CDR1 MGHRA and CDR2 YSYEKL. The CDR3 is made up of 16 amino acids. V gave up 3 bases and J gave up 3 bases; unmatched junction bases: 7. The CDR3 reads CASSQSAGGRTDTQYF. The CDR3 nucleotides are TGCGCCAGCAGCCAGTCAGCGGGGGGACGGACAGATACGCAGTATTTT.

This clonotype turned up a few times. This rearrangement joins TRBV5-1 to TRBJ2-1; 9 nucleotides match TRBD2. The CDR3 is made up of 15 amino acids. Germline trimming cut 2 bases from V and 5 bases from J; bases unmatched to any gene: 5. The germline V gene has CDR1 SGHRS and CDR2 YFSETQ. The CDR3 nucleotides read TGCGCCAGCAGCTTTAGCGGGAGTGTGAACAATGAGCAGTTCTTC. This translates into CASSFSGSVNNEQFF.

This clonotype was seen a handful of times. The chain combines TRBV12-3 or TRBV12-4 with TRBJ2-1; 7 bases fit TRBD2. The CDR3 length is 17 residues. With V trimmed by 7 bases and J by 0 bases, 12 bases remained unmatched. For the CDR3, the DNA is TGTGCCAGCACTCCAATACGCGGGGGAAGCTCCTACAATGAGCAGTTCTTC. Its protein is CASTPIRGGSSYNEQFF.

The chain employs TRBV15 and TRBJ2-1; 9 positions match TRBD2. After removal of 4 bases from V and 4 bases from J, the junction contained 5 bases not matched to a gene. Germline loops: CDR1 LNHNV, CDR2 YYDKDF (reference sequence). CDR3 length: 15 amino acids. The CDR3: CATSTASGDYNEQFF. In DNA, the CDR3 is TGTGCCACCAGCACCGCTAGCGGGGATTACAATGAGCAGTTCTTC.

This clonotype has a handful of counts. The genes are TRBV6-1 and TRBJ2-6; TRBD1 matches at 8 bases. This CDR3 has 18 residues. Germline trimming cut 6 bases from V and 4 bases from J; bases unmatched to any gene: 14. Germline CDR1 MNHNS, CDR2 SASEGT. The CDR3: CASSRTGTASAGANVLTF. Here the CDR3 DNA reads TGTGCCAGCAGCCGGACAGGGACAGCTTCGGCCGGGGCCAACGTCCTGACTTTC.

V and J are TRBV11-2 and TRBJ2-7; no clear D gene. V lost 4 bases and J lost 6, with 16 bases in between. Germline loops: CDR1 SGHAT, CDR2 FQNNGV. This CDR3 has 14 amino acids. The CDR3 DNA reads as TGTGCCAGCAGCTCCCAGCCAATTCGACCCGAGCAGTACTTC. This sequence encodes CASSSQPIRPEQYF. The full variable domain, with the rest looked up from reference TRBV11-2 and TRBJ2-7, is EAGVAQSPRYKIIEKRQSVAFWCNPISGHATLYWYQQILGQGPKLLIQFQNNGVVDDSQLPKDRFSAERLKGVDSTLKIQPAKLEDSAVYLCASSSQPIRPEQYFGPGTRLTVT.

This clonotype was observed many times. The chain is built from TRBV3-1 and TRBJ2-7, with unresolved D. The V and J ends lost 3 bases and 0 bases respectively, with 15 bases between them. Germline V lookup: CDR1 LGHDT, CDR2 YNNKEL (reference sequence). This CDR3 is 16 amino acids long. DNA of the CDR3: TGTGCCAGCAGCCACAAAGCTAGACCAGCCTCCTACGAGCAGTACTTC. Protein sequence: CASSHKARPASYEQYF.

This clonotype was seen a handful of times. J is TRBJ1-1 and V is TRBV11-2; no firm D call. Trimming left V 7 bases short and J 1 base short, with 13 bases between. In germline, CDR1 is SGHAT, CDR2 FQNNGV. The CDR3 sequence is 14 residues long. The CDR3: CASTPEDRNTEAFF. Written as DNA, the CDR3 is TGTGCCAGCACCCCCGAGGACCGGAACACTGAAGCTTTCTTT. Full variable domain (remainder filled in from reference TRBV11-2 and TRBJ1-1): EAGVAQSPRYKIIEKRQSVAFWCNPISGHATLYWYQQILGQGPKLLIQFQNNGVVDDSQLPKDRFSAERLKGVDSTLKIQPAKLEDSAVYLCASTPEDRNTEAFFGQGTRLTVV.

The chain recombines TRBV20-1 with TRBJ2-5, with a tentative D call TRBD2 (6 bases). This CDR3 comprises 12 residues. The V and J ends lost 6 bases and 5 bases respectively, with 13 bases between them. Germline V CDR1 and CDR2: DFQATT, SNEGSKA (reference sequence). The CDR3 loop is CSAEEGWETQYF. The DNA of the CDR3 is TGCAGTGCCGAGGAGGGTTGGGAGACCCAGTACTTC.

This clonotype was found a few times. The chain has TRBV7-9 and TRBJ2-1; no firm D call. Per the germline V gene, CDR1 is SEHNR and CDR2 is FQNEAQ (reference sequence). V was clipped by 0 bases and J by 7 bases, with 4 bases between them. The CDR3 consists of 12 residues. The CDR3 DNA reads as TGTGCCAGCAGCTTAGCTCAAAATGAGCAGTTCTTC. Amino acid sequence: CASSLAQNEQFF. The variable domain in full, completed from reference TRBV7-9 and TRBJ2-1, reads DTGVSQNPRHKITKRGQNVTFRCDPISEHNRLYWYRQTLGQGPEFLTYFQNEAQLEKSRLLSDRFSAERPKGSFSTLEIQRTEQGDSAMYLCASSLAQNEQFFGPGTRLTVL.